A selection of T cell receptor beta chains follows, all from one sample in a study of T cell clones after liver transplantation. Clones were read by immunoSEQ multiplex PCR, and TCRdb kept only the in-frame ones, dropping some. This sample has 40,000 to 65,000 clones, with approximately 84% found just once. This specimen consisted of CD4+ T cells from blood, obtained before liver transplant. These receptors all come from a human donor who received a liver transplant. Both conserved end residues are part of each CDR3. The D gene is left open where the match is weak. Clone size is not always given. Where it is, it says once, few, many or a class for expanded clones.

TRBJ2-5 | - | TRBV19 | TRBD2 | CASSRTSGRETQYF | TGTGCCAGTAGTAGGACTAGCGGGAGGGAGACCCAGTACTTC
TRBJ2-5 | - | TRBV7-6 | - | CASSSPPVPATQYF | TGTGCCAGCAGCTCGCCGCCAGTTCCGGCGACCCAGTACTTC
TRBJ2-3 | - | TRBV15 | - | CATSSLSGSTDTQYF | TGTGCCACCAGCAGCCTCAGCGGTAGCACAGATACGCAGTATTTT
TRBJ1-2 | - | TRBV6-6 | - | CASSYSPPAGYTF | TGTGCCAGCAGTTATTCCCCCCCTGCGGGCTACACCTTC
TRBJ2-5 | - | TRBV5-4 | TRBD2 | CASTARTGGQETQYF | TGTGCCAGCACAGCACGGACGGGGGGACAAGAGACCCAGTACTTC
TRBJ1-1 | - | TRBV6-1 | TRBD1 | CASSAGQGVYNAF | TGTGCCAGCAGCGCTGGACAGGGGGTGTATAACGCGTTT
TRBJ2-7 | - | TRBV2 | - | CASSAPGHGDREQYF | TGTGCCAGCAGCGCCCCGGGCCACGGTGACCGCGAGCAGTACTTC
TRBJ1-1 | - | TRBV29-1 | TRBD1 | CSFNRQGDTEAFF | TGCAGCTTCAACCGGCAGGGGGACACTGAAGCTTTCTTT
TRBJ1-3 | - | TRBV5-6 | - | CASSFSGAFGNTIYF | TGTGCCAGCAGCTTCTCGGGGGCCTTTGGAAACACCATATATTTT
TRBJ1-5 | - | TRBV25-1 | TRBD1 | CASSEDRGPYSNQPQHF | TGTGCCAGCAGTGAAGACAGGGGGCCTTATAGCAATCAGCCCCAGCATTTT
TRBJ1-4 | once | TRBV4-3 | TRBD1 | CASSHGTGGEATNEKLFF | TGCGCCAGCAGCCATGGGACAGGGGGCGAAGCAACTAATGAAAAACTGTTTTTT
TRBJ2-7 | - | TRBV15 | TRBD2 | CATSRDRFRTSERSSYEQYF | TGTGCCACCAGCAGAGATAGATTTCGGACTAGCGAAAGAAGCTCCTACGAGCAGTACTTC
TRBJ1-5 | - | TRBV5-6 | - | CASSLTAGLGQPQHF | TGTGCCAGCAGCTTGACAGCAGGGCTTGGTCAGCCCCAGCATTTT
TRBJ2-5 | - | TRBV10-3 | - | CAISEAGETQYF | TGTGCCATCAGTGAGGCTGGAGAGACCCAGTACTTC
TRBJ2-7 | - | TRBV29-1 | TRBD2 | CSVVLAGSSYEQYF | TGCAGCGTTGTATTAGCGGGGAGCTCCTACGAGCAGTACTTC
TRBJ2-3 | - | TRBV7-2 | TRBD2 | CASSPRLAGTDTQYF | TGTGCCAGCAGCCCCCGACTAGCGGGGACAGATACGCAGTATTTT
TRBJ2-7 | - | TRBV28 | - | CASSLFYEQYF | TGTGCCAGCAGTTTATTCTACGAGCAGTACTTC
TRBJ2-7 | - | TRBV7-2 | TRBD1 | CASSFGQGGTYEQYF | TGTGCCAGCAGCTTCGGACAGGGTGGCACCTACGAGCAGTACTTC
TRBJ2-1 | - | TRBV2 | TRBD2 | CASRVGLAGRDNEQFF | TGTGCCAGCAGGGTGGGACTAGCGGGACGGGACAATGAGCAGTTCTTC
TRBJ1-4 | - | TRBV4-1 | - | CASSQVGSRQKELFF | TGCGCCAGCAGCCAAGTAGGGTCCCGACAGAAGGAACTGTTTTTT
TRBJ2-2 | - | TRBV6-4 | - | CASSDCRDLANTGELFF | TGTGCCAGCAGTGACTGCCGGGACCTTGCGAACACCGGGGAGCTGTTTTTT
TRBJ2-7 | - | TRBV19 | - | CASSTPGAGEQYF | TGTGCCAGTAGTACCCCGGGGGCGGGCGAGCAGTACTTC
TRBJ2-1 | - | TRBV9 | TRBD2 | CASSVRSSGNEQFF | TGTGCCAGCAGCGTACGGTCTAGCGGCAATGAGCAGTTCTTC
TRBJ1-4 | - | TRBV7-8 | - | CASSLGSGLREKLFF | TGTGCCAGCAGCTTAGGCTCAGGGTTACGGGAAAAACTGTTTTTT
TRBJ1-5 | - | TRBV6-1 | - | CASSAGRGTQHF | TGTGCCAGCAGTGCTGGAAGGGGGACCCAGCATTTT
TRBJ2-7 | - | TRBV19 | TRBD2 | CASSMSSGSNPYEQYF | TGTGCCAGTAGTATGTCTAGCGGGAGTAACCCCTACGAGCAGTACTTC
TRBJ2-7 | - | TRBV28 | TRBD1 | CASSLGGQGGQYF | TGTGCCAGCAGTTTAGGGGGACAGGGCGGTCAGTACTTC
TRBJ2-5 | - | TRBV7-3 | - | CASSFGRTTETQYF | TGTGCCAGCAGCTTTGGCCGGACTACAGAGACCCAGTACTTC
TRBJ2-7 | - | TRBV19 | - | CASSPGDTRGVYEQYF | TGTGCCAGTAGCCCGGGGGACACACGGGGTGTCTACGAGCAGTACTTC
TRBJ2-7 | - | TRBV5-1 | - | CASSLGGYEQYF | TGCGCCAGCAGCTTGGGAGGATACGAGCAGTACTTC
TRBJ2-7 | - | TRBV28 | TRBD2 | CASSGSGRGSYEQYF | TGTGCCAGCAGTGGCAGCGGGAGGGGCTCCTACGAGCAGTACTTC
TRBJ2-6 | - | TRBV7-9 | - | CASSLNSGANVLTF | TGTGCCAGCAGCTTAAACTCTGGGGCCAACGTCCTGACTTTC
TRBJ2-3 | - | TRBV6-1 | - | CASSGHQGSTDTQYF | TGTGCCAGCAGCGGCCATCAAGGGAGCACAGATACGCAGTATTTT
TRBJ2-7 | - | TRBV5-5 | TRBD2 | CASSLEAGGPTIEQYF | TGTGCCAGCAGCTTGGAAGCGGGAGGGCCCACTATCGAGCAGTACTTC
TRBJ2-3 | few | TRBV5-6 | - | CASSLVERVKTDTQYF | TGTGCCAGCAGCTTGGTCGAAAGGGTAAAAACAGATACGCAGTATTTT
TRBJ2-5 | - | TRBV5-1 | - | CASSLYGASEETQYF | TGCGCCAGCAGCTTGTATGGGGCCTCCGAGGAGACCCAGTACTTC
TRBJ2-5 | - | TRBV11-2 | - | CASSRSFVGETQYF | TGTGCCAGCAGCCGATCGTTTGTGGGTGAGACCCAGTACTTC
TRBJ1-5 | - | TRBV30 | - | CAWSPDVGPQHF | TGTGCCTGGAGTCCGGACGTGGGGCCCCAGCATTTT
TRBJ1-5 | - | TRBV28 | - | CASRSGSRGNQPQHF | TGTGCCAGCAGGTCGGGCAGTCGAGGCAATCAGCCCCAGCATTTT
TRBJ2-7 | - | TRBV27 | TRBD1 | CASSFRDSREQYF | TGTGCCAGCAGTTTCCGGGACAGTAGAGAGCAGTACTTC
TRBJ2-3 | - | TRBV12-5 | - | CASGLVRGQNTDTQYF | TGTGCTAGTGGTTTGGTACGGGGGCAGAACACAGATACGCAGTATTTT
TRBJ1-1 | - | TRBV30 | - | CAWSSGGMNTEAFF | TGTGCCTGGAGCTCGGGGGGTATGAACACTGAAGCTTTCTTT
TRBJ1-2 | - | TRBV11-2 | TRBD1 | CASSRQQGANRYGYTF | TGTGCCAGCAGTCGACAGCAGGGGGCCAATCGCTATGGCTACACCTTC
TRBJ2-5 | - | TRBV7-7 | TRBD1 | CASSPQPTRTGGEETQYF | TGTGCCAGCAGCCCCCAGCCCACTCGGACAGGGGGCGAAGAGACCCAGTACTTC
TRBJ2-3 | - | TRBV29-1 | - | CSVGGLTMTDTQYF | TGCAGCGTTGGAGGCCTTACCATGACAGATACGCAGTATTTT
TRBJ1-1 | few | TRBV6-5 | - | CASSSNEWEAFF | TGTGCCAGCAGTAGTAATGAGTGGGAAGCTTTCTTT
TRBJ1-2 | medium-sized | TRBV30 | - | CAWSAINVYTF | TGTGCCTGGAGTGCAATAAATGTGTACACCTTC
TRBJ1-5 | - | TRBV7-9 | - | CASSLASGGSQPQHF | TGTGCCAGCAGCTTAGCGTCGGGGGGCAGTCAGCCCCAGCATTTT
TRBJ2-7 | - | TRBV19 | TRBD2 | CASSIDARGGRSEQYF | TGTGCCAGTAGTATAGATGCCCGAGGCGGGAGGAGCGAGCAGTACTTC
TRBJ2-5 | - | TRBV5-1 | - | CASSLEELNRETQYF | TGCGCCAGCAGCTTGGAAGAGCTCAATCGGGAGACCCAGTACTTC
TRBJ2-5 | - | TRBV5-1 | TRBD2 | CASSLTGSSGFKETQYF | TGCGCCAGCAGCTTAACAGGATCTAGCGGGTTTAAAGAGACCCAGTACTTC
TRBJ2-7 | few | TRBV6-4 | - | CASSYSHEQYF | TGTGCCAGCAGTTATTCCCACGAGCAGTACTTC
TRBJ2-7 | - | TRBV25-1 | - | CASHHRVFLSWNEQYF | TGTGCCAGCCACCACAGGGTCTTCCTTTCTTGGAACGAGCAGTACTTC
TRBJ2-2 | - | TRBV18 | TRBD2 | CASSFLAGASGELFF | TGTGCCAGCTCATTTCTAGCGGGAGCGAGCGGGGAGCTGTTTTTT